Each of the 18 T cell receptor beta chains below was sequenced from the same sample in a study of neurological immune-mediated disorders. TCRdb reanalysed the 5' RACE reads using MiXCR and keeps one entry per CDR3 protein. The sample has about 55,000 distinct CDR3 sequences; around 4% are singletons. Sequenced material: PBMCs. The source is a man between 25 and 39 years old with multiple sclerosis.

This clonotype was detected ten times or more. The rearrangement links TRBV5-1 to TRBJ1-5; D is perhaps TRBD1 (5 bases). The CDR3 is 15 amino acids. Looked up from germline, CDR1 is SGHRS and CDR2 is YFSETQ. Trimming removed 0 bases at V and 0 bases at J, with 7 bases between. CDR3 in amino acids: CASSLGDGSNQPQHF. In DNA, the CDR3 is TGCGCCAGCAGCTTGGGGGACGGTAGCAATCAGCCCCAGCATTTT.

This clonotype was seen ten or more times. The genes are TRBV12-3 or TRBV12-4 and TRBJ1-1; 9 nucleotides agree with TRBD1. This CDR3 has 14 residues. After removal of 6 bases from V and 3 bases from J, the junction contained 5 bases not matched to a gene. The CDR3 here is CASSPWTGDTEAFF. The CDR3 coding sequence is TGTGCCAGCAGCCCTTGGACAGGGGACACTGAAGCTTTCTTT.

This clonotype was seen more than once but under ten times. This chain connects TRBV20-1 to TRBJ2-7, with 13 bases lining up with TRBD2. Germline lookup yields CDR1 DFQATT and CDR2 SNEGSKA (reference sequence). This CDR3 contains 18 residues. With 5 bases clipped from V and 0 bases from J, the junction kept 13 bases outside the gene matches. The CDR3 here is CSAYYGLAGERVSYEQYF. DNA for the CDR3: TGCAGTGCTTACTACGGACTAGCGGGGGAGAGAGTCTCCTACGAGCAGTACTTC.

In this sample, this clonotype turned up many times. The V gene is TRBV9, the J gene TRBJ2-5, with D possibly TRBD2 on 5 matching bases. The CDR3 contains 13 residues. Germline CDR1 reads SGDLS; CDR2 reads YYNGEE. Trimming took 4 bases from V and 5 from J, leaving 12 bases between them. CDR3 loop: CASSRTSWETQYF. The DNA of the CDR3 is TGTGCCAGCAGCAGGACTTCTTGGGAGACCCAGTACTTC.

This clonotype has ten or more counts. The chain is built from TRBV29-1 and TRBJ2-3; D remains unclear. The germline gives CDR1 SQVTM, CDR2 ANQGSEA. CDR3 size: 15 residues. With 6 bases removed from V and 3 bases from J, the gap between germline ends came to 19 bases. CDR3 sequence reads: CSVNGASPFTDTQYF. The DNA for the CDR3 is TGCAGCGTCAATGGAGCCAGCCCGTTTACAGATACGCAGTATTTT.

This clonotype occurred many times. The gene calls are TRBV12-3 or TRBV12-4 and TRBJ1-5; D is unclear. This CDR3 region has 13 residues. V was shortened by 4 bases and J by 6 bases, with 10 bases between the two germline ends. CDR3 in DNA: TGTGCCAGCAGTTCGGGCGGCTTTCAGCCCCAGCATTTT. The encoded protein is CASSSGGFQPQHF.

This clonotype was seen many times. The CDR3 loop is CASSFPYTEAFF. The CDR3 DNA reads TGTGCCAGCAGTTTCCCCTACACTGAAGCTTTCTTT. The chain links TRBV12-3 or TRBV12-4 to TRBJ1-1; no firm D call. The CDR3 spans 12 residues. Deletions cut 3 bases from V and 3 bases from J, with 5 bases between.

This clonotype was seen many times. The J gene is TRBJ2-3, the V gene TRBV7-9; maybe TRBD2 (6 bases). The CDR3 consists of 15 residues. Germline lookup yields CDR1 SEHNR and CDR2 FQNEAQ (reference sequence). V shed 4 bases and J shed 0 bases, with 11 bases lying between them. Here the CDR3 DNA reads TGTGCCAGCAGCTCCTTAGCGGCGAGCACAGATACGCAGTATTTT. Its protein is CASSSLAASTDTQYF.

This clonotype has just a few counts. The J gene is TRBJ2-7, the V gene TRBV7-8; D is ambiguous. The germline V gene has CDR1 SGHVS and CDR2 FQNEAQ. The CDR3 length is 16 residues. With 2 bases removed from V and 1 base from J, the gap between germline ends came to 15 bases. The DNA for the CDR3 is TGTGCCAGCAGCTTAAGGGCACAGTTTAATTCCTACGAGCAGTACTTC. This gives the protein CASSLRAQFNSYEQYF.

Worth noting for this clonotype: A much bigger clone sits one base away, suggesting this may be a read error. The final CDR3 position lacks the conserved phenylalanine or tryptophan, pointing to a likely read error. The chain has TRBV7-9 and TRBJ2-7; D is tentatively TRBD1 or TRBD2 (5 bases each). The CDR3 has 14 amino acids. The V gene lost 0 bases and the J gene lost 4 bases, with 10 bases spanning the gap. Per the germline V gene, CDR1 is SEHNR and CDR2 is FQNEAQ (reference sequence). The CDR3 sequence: CASSLAGPKYEQYI. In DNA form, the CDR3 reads TGTGCCAGCAGCTTAGCGGGACCCAAATACGAGCAGTACATC.

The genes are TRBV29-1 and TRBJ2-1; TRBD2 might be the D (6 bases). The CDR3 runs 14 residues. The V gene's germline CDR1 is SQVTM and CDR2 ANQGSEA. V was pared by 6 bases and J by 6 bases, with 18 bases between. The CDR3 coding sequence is TGCAGCGTCGGGGACCCCTGGAGGGCCAATGAGCAGTTCTTC. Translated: CSVGDPWRANEQFF.

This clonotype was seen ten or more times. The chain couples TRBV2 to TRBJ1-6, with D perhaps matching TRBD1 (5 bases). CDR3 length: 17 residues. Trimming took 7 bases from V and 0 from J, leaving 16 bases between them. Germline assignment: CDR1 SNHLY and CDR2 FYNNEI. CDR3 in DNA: TGTGCCAGCATGATACAGGTTGCCCGCTCCTATAATTCACCCCTCCACTTT. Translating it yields CASMIQVARSYNSPLHF.

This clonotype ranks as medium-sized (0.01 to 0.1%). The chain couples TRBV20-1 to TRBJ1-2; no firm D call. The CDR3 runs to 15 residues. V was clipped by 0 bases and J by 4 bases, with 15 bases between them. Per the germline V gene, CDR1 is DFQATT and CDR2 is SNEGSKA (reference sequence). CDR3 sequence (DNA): TGCAGTGCTAGAGATCGGGGAATTTTATTCTATGGCTACACCTTC. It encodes CSARDRGILFYGYTF.

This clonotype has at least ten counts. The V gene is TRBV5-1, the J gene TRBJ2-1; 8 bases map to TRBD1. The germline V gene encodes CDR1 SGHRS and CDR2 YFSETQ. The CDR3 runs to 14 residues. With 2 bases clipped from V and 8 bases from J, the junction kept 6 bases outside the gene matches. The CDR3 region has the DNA TGCGCCAGCAGCTTAGGACAGGGTCAATATGAGCAGTTCTTC. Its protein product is CASSLGQGQYEQFF.

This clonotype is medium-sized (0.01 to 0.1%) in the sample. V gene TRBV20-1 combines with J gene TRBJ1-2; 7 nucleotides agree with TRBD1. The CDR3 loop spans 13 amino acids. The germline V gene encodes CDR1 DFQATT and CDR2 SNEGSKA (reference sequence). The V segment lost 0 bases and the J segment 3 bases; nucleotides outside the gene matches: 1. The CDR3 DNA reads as TGCAGTGCTAGAGATGGGACAGACTATGGCTACACCTTC. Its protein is CSARDGTDYGYTF.

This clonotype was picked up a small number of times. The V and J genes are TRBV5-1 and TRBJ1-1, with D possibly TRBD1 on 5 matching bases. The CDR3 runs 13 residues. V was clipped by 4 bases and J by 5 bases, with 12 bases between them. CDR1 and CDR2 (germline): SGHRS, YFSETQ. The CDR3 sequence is CASSGRVQTEAFF. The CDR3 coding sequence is TGCGCCAGCAGCGGCAGGGTACAGACTGAAGCTTTCTTT. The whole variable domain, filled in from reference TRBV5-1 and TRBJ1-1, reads KAGVTQTPRYLIKTRGQQVTLSCSPISGHRSVSWYQQTPGQGLQFLFEYFSETQRNKGNFPGRFSGRQFSNSRSEMNVSTLELGDSALYLCASSGRVQTEAFFGQGTRLTVV.

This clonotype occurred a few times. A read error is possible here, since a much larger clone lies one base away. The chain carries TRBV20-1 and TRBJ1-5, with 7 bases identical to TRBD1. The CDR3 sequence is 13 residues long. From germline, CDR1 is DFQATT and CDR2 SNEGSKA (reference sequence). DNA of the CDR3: TGCAGTGCTCCAGGGGGGAGCGATCAGCCCCAGAATTTT. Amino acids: CSAPGGSDQPQNF.

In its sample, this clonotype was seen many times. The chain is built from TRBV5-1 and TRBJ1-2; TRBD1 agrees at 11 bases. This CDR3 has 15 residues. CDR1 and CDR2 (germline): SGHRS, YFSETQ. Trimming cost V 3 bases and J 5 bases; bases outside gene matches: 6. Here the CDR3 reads CASSSGQGAGYGYTF. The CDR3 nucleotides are TGCGCCAGCAGCTCCGGACAGGGGGCAGGGTATGGCTACACCTTC.